The present TCR beta chain was sequenced within a study of shared T cell receptors in the human thymus. Clones were sequenced by immunoSEQ multiplex PCR, and TCRdb holds only the in-frame ones, with some missing. The table includes about 500,000 clones, around 78% detected once. Only a few counts were recorded for this clone. These same records also appear under a second study, on human thymus T cells. This second report adds: Among the donors, all were healthy Finnish infants having corrective surgery for congenital heart defects. Thymic resections from corrective heart surgery supplied the tissue. Thymic and blood repertoires seemed to show skewed V and J gene use. Related studies noted strongly shared thymic repertoires across unrelated people.

The receptor was isolated from a boy under two years old with a congenital heart defect. The material sequenced was thymocytes.

CDR3 coding DNA: TGTGCCAGCAGCTTGTTACTAGCGGACACAGATACGCAGTATTTT. Translated: CASSLLLADTDTQYF. The chain combines TRBV5-6 with TRBJ2-3, with 8 bases identical to TRBD2. After removal of 1 base from V and 2 bases from J, the junction contained 3 bases not matched to a gene. Germline CDR1 SGHDT, CDR2 YYEEEE. The CDR3 extends over 15 amino acids.